This T cell receptor (beta chain) was sequenced during a study of beta chain features in type 1 diabetes (dated by TCRdb to the late 2010s). Regarding the research as a whole: Patients and healthy donors did not differ in mean age, gender distribution, total cell number or subset yield. A total of roughly 99,000,000 sorted cells were examined across all samples, and the number of cells per subset was strongly correlated with RNA yield. The study compared the TCRB repertoires of sorted circulating CD4+ T cell subsets in recently diagnosed type 1 diabetes patients with those in matched healthy donors. Regulatory and stem cell-like memory subsets were obtained from only 8 patients and about 8 healthy donors, while naive and central memory subsets were obtained from all 30 or so donors.

Trimming accounts for 3 bases at V and 4 bases at J, while the number of junction bases matched to no gene is 3. CDR1 and CDR2 are read off the germline V gene as SNHLY and FYNNEI. Inclusive of the bounding cysteine and phenylalanine, the CDR3 is 13 residues long. Only CDR3 DNA remains: 39 bases, in frame from the first base. The entire amount of isolated RNA was reverse transcribed using the High Capacity cDNA Reverse Transcription Kit, so the sequenced TCRB transcripts were expressed ones. Deep immunoSEQ sequencing was performed on naive, central memory and regulatory T cell samples, with an average of roughly 3.5 million total reads per sample. Sorted cells were lysed in RLT buffer, and RNA was extracted using DNase-treated RNeasy Micro or Mini kits according to cell number. Each cell subset was processed separately to prevent cross-contamination, with patient and healthy donor samples processed together. Using the immunoSEQ multiplex PCR, TCRB sequences were amplified from cDNA into 87-bp fragments spanning the CDR3 region. Sequencing of the amplicons was performed on the Illumina HiSeq platform. On the authors' methods: Synthetic template baselines were used to correct PCR bias computationally, reads within Hamming distance 2 were collapsed together, and singletons that could not be merged were discarded. By aligning reads against IMGT, V, D and J genes, CDR3 length, and insertions or deletions at six rearrangement sites were assigned. Within each subset, clonotype counts were normalized to the number of sorted cells before true diversity and Gini coefficients were calculated with the tcR R package. The overlap coefficient, calculated on TCRB nucleotide sequences, was used to measure repertoire sharing. TCRdb retrieved this table from immuneACCESS and kept in-frame rearrangements only. Not all clones are present; in checked studies, unresolved V genes account for under half, and no reason is known for the remainder. From that table come the V and J calls and clone size; the DNA was used to work out D and trimming. The sample data list approximately 140,000 clones, and 40% to 55% of these were observed just once. The top ten clones comprise around 0.42% of the sample.

About this clone: Its antigen is unknown. No base quality information exists; no much larger clone differs at one position.

Paper-wide results and their limitations: Shorter templates might have been favored by PCR, but patient and control samples were amplified and corrected together, so both groups would have been affected equally by any skew. Because the HLA sub-analyses included only small numbers of individuals, any influence of HLA type on TCRB rearrangement was left unresolved. Sequencing cDNA rather than genomic DNA could over-represent highly expressing activated cells, although activation and CD3 levels did not differ between groups. Fewer insertions and more nucleotide deletions at VDJ recombination sites were observed in patients with type 1 diabetes, implying thymic rearrangement abnormalities. Naive, central memory and regulatory TCRB repertoires appeared to be more similar among patients than among healthy donors. In all four CD4+ subsets, TCRB CDR3 length was moderately but significantly shorter in type 1 diabetes patients.

From each donor, a single peripheral blood sample of around 120 mL on average was drawn into heparinised tubes. A BD FACSAria II was used to sort naive, central memory, regulatory and stem cell-like memory CD4+ T cells with a panel that included CD45RO, CCR7, CD25, CD127, CD95 and CD27. Purity was above 95% for every sorted population. Right away, PBMCs were isolated by Lymphoprep density gradient centrifugation and were stained directly, with no culture step. So that batch effects would be minimized, each experiment stained and sorted samples in pairs, pairing one healthy donor with one patient. The clonotype originates from a man younger than 35 in good health. The sequencing sample was made of Tregs from blood. The cell subset or site label of this sample denotes: regulatory CD4+ T cells. Recombination connected TRBV2 to TRBJ2-7, and TRBD1 matches 7 of the central bases. DNA sequence: TGTGCCAGCAGTGACGACAGGGCGTACGAGCAGTACTTC. It translates as CASSDDRAYEQYF.